Listed below are T cell receptor beta chains from one sample, sequenced in a study of T cells after yellow fever vaccination. TCRdb re-called the 5' RACE reads through MiXCR, storing one row per CDR3 protein. The top ten clones hold roughly 16% of a sample with under 550,000 distinct CDR3 sequences, about a fifth of them seen once. The material sequenced was PBMCs, taken approximately 20 days after the first yellow fever vaccination. The receptor source for this set is a young man who received the YFV17D yellow fever vaccine. CDR3s include the opening cysteine and the closing phenylalanine or tryptophan. D genes are given only for firm matches. A row's size may be missing; if present it is once, few, many or a size class.

>TRBJ1-6|few|NA|TRBV7-9
TGTGCCAGCAGCCGCCCACCCAACAGGGCTGATTCACCCCTCCACTTT
CASSRPPNRADSPLHF
>TRBJ2-5|NA|NA|TRBV6-5
TGTTCCAGCAGTTACGGGGTCGTAGGAGGGAGGGAGACCCAGTACTTC
CSSSYGVVGGRETQYF
>TRBJ1-1|few|TRBD1|TRBV7-2
TGTGCCAGCAGCAGTCAGGGGGCGTATACTGAAGCTTTCTTT
CASSSQGAYTEAFF
>TRBJ2-7|few|NA|TRBV19
TGTGCCAGTAGCAGATTCACTCCAGGCTACGAGCAGTACTTC
CASSRFTPGYEQYF
>TRBJ2-6|few|NA|TRBV7-8
TGTGCCAGCAGCTTGAACCCTGGGGCCAACGTCCTGACTTTC
CASSLNPGANVLTF
>TRBJ2-3|NA|TRBD2|TRBV7-2
TGTGCCAGCAGCCCACTAGCGGTTACGCAGTATTTT
CASSPLAVTQYF
>TRBJ2-3|once|NA|TRBV3-1
TGTGCCTGCAGCCAAGCAAAAGCCGGTCCAACAGTCACAGGAGATACGCAGTATTTT
CACSQAKAGPTVTGDTQYF
>TRBJ1-6|NA|NA|TRBV6-5
TGTGCCAGCAGTTACTCGGGGCCAGGGCATTCACCCCTCCACTTT
CASSYSGPGHSPLHF
>TRBJ2-7|NA|NA|TRBV7-2
TGTGCCAGCAGCACGGGGGACACCTTCTACGAGCAGTACTTC
CASSTGDTFYEQYF
>TRBJ2-5|few|TRBD1|TRBV29-1
TGCAGCGTTTTGGGACAGAAAGAGACCCAGTACTTC
CSVLGQKETQYF
>TRBJ1-4|many|NA|TRBV27
TGTGCCAGCAGTTTAAGGGACAATGAAAAACTGTTTTTT
CASSLRDNEKLFF
>TRBJ2-2|few|TRBD2|TRBV11-1
TGTGCCAGCACCCGTCGGGGGGGACTACTTTATGCGAACACCGGGGAGCTGTTTTTT
CASTRRGGLLYANTGELFF
>TRBJ2-2|few|NA|TRBV7-2
TGTGCCAGCAGCTTAGTGTCCACGGTGAACACCGGGGAGCTGTTTTTT
CASSLVSTVNTGELFF
>TRBJ1-6|few|NA|TRBV9
TGTGCCAGCAGCGCGTCGGACGGGGTTGGTGCCCTCCACTTT
CASSASDGVGALHF
>TRBJ2-3|few|NA|TRBV29-1
TGCAGCGTTGCAGGGACGGGATACACAGATACGCAGTATTTT
CSVAGTGYTDTQYF
>TRBJ2-7|NA|NA|TRBV6-2/TRBV6-3
TGTGCCAGCACCTCAGGGGGGCGAGGGAGACCGCCATCTGTATACGAGCAGTACTTC
CASTSGGRGRPPSVYEQYF
>TRBJ2-3|NA|NA|TRBV5-1
TGCGCCAGCAGCCCCGGGCGGCGGTCGGACACAGATACGCAGTATTTT
CASSPGRRSDTDTQYF
>TRBJ2-5|few|TRBD2|TRBV3-1
TGTGCCAGCAGCCAACCTAGCGGGGGGCCACAAGAGACCCAGTACTTC
CASSQPSGGPQETQYF
>TRBJ1-5|few|TRBD1|TRBV28
TGTGCCAGCAATTATCAGGGGGTAGAGCCCCAGCATTTT
CASNYQGVEPQHF
>TRBJ2-3|few|TRBD2|TRBV4-3
TGCGCCAGCAGCCTGAAGCCGGCACTAGCGGGGGATCAGTATTTT
CASSLKPALAGDQYF
>TRBJ2-3|NA|TRBD1|TRBV20-1
TGCAGTGCTATACCGACAGGGGCCGGAGATACGCAGTATTTT
CSAIPTGAGDTQYF
>TRBJ2-1|NA|TRBD2|TRBV7-6
TGTGCCAGCAGCCAGGGACTAGCGAGTACCAATGAGCAGTTCTTC
CASSQGLASTNEQFF
>TRBJ1-2|many|NA|TRBV7-2
TGTGCCAGCAGCCTCGACAGCCTTATTCATGGCTACACCTTC
CASSLDSLIHGYTF
>TRBJ2-5|few|TRBD2|TRBV10-3
TGTGCCATCAGTTGGACTAGCGGGCTGCAAGAGACCCAGTACTTC
CAISWTSGLQETQYF
>TRBJ2-4|NA|NA|TRBV7-9
TGTGCCAGCAGCCTCCCTATTCCAGGGAACATTCAGTACTTC
CASSLPIPGNIQYF
>TRBJ2-3|few|NA|TRBV4-3
TGCGCCAGCAGCTTACGGGACCTCACAGATACGCAGTATTTT
CASSLRDLTDTQYF